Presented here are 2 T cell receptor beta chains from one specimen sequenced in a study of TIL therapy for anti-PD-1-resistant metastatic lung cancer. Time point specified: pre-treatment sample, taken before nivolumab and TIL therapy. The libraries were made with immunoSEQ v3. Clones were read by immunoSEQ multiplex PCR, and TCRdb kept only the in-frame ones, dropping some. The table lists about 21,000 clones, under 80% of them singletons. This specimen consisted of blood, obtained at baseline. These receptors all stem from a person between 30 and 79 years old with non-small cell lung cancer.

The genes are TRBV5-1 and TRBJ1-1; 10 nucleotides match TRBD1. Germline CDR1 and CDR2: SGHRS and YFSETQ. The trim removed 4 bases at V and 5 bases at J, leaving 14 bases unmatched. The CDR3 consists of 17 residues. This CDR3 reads CASSHFGDRGGYTEAFF. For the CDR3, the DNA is TGCGCCAGCAGCCACTTCGGGGACAGGGGAGGTTATACTGAAGCTTTCTTT.

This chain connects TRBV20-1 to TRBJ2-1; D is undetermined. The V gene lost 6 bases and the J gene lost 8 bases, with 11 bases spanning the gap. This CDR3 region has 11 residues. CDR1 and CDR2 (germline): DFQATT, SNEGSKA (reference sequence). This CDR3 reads CSAPLADEQFF. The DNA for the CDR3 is TGCAGTGCCCCTTTGGCGGATGAGCAGTTCTTC.